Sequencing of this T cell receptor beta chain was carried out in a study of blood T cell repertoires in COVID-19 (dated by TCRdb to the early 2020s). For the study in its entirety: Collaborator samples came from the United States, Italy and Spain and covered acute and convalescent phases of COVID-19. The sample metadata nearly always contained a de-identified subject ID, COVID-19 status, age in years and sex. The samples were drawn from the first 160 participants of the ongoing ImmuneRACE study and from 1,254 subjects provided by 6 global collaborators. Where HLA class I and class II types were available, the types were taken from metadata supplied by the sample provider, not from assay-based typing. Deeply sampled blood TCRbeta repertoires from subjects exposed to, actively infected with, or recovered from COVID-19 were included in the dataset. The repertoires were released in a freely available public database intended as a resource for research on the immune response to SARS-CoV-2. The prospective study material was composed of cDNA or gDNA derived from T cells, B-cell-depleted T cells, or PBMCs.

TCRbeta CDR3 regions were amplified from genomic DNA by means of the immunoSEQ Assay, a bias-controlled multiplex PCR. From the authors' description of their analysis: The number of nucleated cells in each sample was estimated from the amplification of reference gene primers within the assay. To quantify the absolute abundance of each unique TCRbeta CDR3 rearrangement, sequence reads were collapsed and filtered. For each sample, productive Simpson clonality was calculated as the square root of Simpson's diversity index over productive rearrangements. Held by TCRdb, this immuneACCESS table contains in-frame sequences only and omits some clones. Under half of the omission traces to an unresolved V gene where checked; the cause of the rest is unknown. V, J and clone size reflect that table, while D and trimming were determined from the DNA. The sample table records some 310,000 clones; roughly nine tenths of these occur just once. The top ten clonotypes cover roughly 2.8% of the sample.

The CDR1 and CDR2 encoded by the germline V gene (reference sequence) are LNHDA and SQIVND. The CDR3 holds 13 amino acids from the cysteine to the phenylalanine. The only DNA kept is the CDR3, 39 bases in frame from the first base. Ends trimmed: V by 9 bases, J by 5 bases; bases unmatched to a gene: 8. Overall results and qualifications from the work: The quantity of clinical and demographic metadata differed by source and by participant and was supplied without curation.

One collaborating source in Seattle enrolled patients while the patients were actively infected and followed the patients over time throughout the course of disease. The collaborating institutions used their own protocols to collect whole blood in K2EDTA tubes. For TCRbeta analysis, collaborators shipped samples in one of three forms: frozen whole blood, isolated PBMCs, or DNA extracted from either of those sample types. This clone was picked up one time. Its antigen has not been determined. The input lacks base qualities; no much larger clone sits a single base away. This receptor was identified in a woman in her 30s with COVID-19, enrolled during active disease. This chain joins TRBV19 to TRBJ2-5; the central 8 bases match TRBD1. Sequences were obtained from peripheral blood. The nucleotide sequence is TGTGCCAGCCGACGGACAGGGTTGGAGACCCAGTACTTC. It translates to CASRRTGLETQYF.